Included here is one TCR beta chain sequence, with context. The ends were cut back, 0 bases at V and 6 bases at J, with 15 bases in the middle. Germline V gene lookup returns CDR1 DFQATT and CDR2 SNEGSKA (reference sequence). This CDR3 comprises 14 residues. The data originate from a study of patients and donors after allogeneic stem cell transplantation. TCRdb analysed the RT-PCR reads with MiXCR anew, one entry per CDR3 protein. This sample has 400,000 to 450,000 distinct CDR3 sequences, with roughly 17% found just once. The specimen sequenced was blood, either unsorted or a sorted T cell fraction (not recorded which). The clonotype originates from a human donor who was either an allogeneic HSCT recipient or a stem cell or donor lymphocyte infusion donor (not recorded which). It is not recorded whose cells these are; they may come from a transplant donor. The gene calls are TRBV20-1 and TRBJ2-7; tentatively, D is TRBD1 (6 bases). The CDR3 protein is CSARDPGQLREQYF. In nucleotides, the CDR3 is TGCAGTGCTAGAGATCCCGGACAGTTGCGCGAGCAGTACTTC.